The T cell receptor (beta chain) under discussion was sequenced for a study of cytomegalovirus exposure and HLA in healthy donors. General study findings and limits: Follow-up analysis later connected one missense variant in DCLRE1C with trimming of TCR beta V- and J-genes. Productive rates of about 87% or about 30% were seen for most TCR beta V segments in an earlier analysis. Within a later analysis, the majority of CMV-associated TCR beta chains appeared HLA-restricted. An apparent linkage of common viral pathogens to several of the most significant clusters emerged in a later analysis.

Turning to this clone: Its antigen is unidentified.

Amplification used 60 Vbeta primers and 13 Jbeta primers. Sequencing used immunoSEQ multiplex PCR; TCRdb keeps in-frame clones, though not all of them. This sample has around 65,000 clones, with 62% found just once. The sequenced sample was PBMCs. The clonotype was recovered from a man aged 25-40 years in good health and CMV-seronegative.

This CDR3 reads CASSPGGGPSYEQYF. The CDR3 bases are TGTGCCAGTAGTCCCGGCGGAGGACCAAGCTACGAGCAGTACTTC. The V gene is TRBV19, the J gene TRBJ2-7; D perhaps matches TRBD2 (5 bases). The germline CDR1 and CDR2 sequences are LNHDA and SQIVND (reference sequence). CDR3 length: 15 amino acids. V was pared by 5 bases and J by 3 bases, with 17 bases between.